This T cell receptor beta chain comes out of a study of shared clonotypes between healthy human individuals. Study-wide background: The donors, two women and a few men, were aged 18 to 49.

Assay used: immunoSEQ multiplex PCR; TCRdb lists only in-frame clones, some missing. Among 2 million to 2.5 million clones listed, 93% were seen once. The V gene lost 4 bases and the J gene lost 4 bases, with 13 bases spanning the gap. This CDR3 contains 14 residues. The germline CDR1 and CDR2 sequences are MRHNA and SNTAGT. This chain links TRBV6-4 with TRBJ1-1, with D perhaps matching TRBD1 (6 bases). The sequencing sample was made of naive CD4+ T cells from PBMCs. Regarding subset: CD45RA+ positively selected. The receptor's source is a man aged 18-30 years in good health. Some clones in this sample may be carry-over from other donors' samples. In nucleotides, the CDR3 is TGTGCCAGCAGTGGTGGGGGGCGTAGCACTGAAGCTTTCTTT. Its protein product is CASSGGGRSTEAFF.